This is a list of T cell receptor beta chains from one sample in a study of human T cells and chemical hapten exposure. TCRdb reanalysed the RACE reads using MiXCR and keeps one entry per CDR3 protein. The repertoire holds around 300,000 distinct CDR3 sequences, with 5% to 6.5% as singletons. The sample in question was whole blood, obtained in connection with sensitization to the hapten diphenylcyclopropenone (DPC). All receptors derive from a young woman with alopecia areata. Some clones in this sample may be carry-over from other donors' samples. The CDR3 runs from the conserved cysteine through the conserved F or W. D genes are given only for firm matches. Clone size, where shown, is once, few, many, or a class for clones that have expanded.

- | TRBJ1-1 | TRBV12-3/TRBV12-4 | many | CASSLTKGGNTEAFF | TGTGCCAGCAGTTTAACGAAGGGGGGGAACACTGAAGCTTTCTTT
TRBD1 | TRBJ1-2 | TRBV10-3 | few | CAISGDRGNYGYTF | TGTGCCATCAGCGGCGACAGGGGGAACTATGGCTACACCTTC
- | TRBJ1-3 | TRBV11-2 | few | CASSFDPRNTIYF | TGTGCCAGCAGCTTTGACCCTCGAAACACCATATATTTT
TRBD1 | TRBJ1-5 | TRBV7-2 | many | CASKAGQGRNQPQHF | TGTGCCAGCAAGGCGGGACAGGGCCGGAATCAGCCCCAGCATTTT
- | TRBJ2-5 | TRBV9 | many | CASSAYSESVKTQYF | TGTGCCAGCAGCGCTTATTCAGAGTCCGTGAAGACCCAGTACTTC
- | TRBJ2-3 | TRBV4-2 | many | CASSQGAGEDTQYF | TGTGCCAGCAGCCAAGGCGCGGGTGAGGATACGCAGTATTTT
- | TRBJ2-1 | TRBV11-3 | few | CASSLADSHNEQFF | TGTGCCAGCAGCTTAGCGGACAGCCACAATGAGCAGTTCTTC
- | TRBJ2-7 | TRBV2 | - | CASSRSLGSYEQYF | TGTGCCAGCAGCCGCTCATTAGGGTCCTACGAGCAGTACTTC
- | TRBJ2-3 | TRBV24-1 | many | CATSGGGTDTQYF | TGTGCCACCAGTGGAGGGGGCACAGATACGCAGTATTTT
TRBD1 | TRBJ2-7 | TRBV27 | - | CASSNRGGYEQYF | TGTGCCAGCTCTAACAGGGGCGGGTACGAGCAGTACTTC
- | TRBJ2-5 | TRBV20-1 | few | CSASRDGQETQYF | TGCAGTGCCTCAAGGGACGGGCAAGAGACCCAGTACTTC
TRBD2 | TRBJ2-1 | TRBV4-3 | - | CASTPTSGGDYNEQFF | TGCGCCAGCACCCCGACGAGCGGGGGGGATTACAATGAGCAGTTCTTC
- | TRBJ2-7 | TRBV5-5 | many | CASSPTEGYEQYF | TGTGCCAGCAGCCCGACCGAGGGCTACGAGCAGTACTTC
- | TRBJ2-7 | TRBV5-1 | - | CASSFTGATEQYF | TGCGCCAGCAGCTTTACCGGGGCAACCGAGCAGTACTTC
- | TRBJ2-4 | TRBV10-3 | many | CAISASLQNIQYF | TGTGCCATCAGTGCGAGTCTGCAAAACATTCAGTACTTC
- | TRBJ2-7 | TRBV4-2 | few | CASSSTVGSSYEQYF | TGTGCCAGCAGTAGTACGGTGGGAAGCTCCTACGAGCAGTACTTC
- | TRBJ2-3 | TRBV5-4 | once | CASSFLGGATDTQYF | TGTGCCAGCAGCTTTCTAGGGGGGGCAACAGATACGCAGTATTTT
- | TRBJ2-1 | TRBV7-7 | many | CASSLSNSNNEQFF | TGTGCTAGCAGCTTAAGCAACTCCAACAATGAGCAGTTCTTC
- | TRBJ1-1 | TRBV11-3 | - | CASSSIGFEAFF | TGTGCCAGCAGCTCGATAGGGTTTGAAGCTTTCTTT
- | TRBJ1-4 | TRBV4-3 | few | CASSQRERNEKLFF | TGCGCCAGCAGCCAGAGGGAGAGAAATGAAAAACTGTTTTTT
- | TRBJ2-7 | TRBV27 | few | CASSSSHSAYEQYF | TGTGCCAGCAGTTCAAGTCATTCGGCCTACGAGCAGTACTTC
- | TRBJ2-5 | TRBV5-4 | many | CASSLGRGDQETQYF | TGTGCCAGCAGCTTGGGGAGGGGGGACCAAGAGACCCAGTACTTC
- | TRBJ1-5 | TRBV6-5 | - | CASSSNLGPVKDQPQHF | TGTGCCAGCAGTTCCAATTTAGGCCCCGTAAAGGATCAGCCCCAGCATTTT
- | TRBJ2-7 | TRBV4-2 | - | CASSLSGPSHEQYF | TGTGCCAGCAGCCTGTCGGGACCTTCCCACGAGCAGTACTTC
- | TRBJ2-7 | TRBV7-2 | - | CASSTSSPGYEQYF | TGTGCCAGCAGCACGTCAAGTCCTGGCTACGAGCAGTACTTC
TRBD2 | TRBJ2-5 | TRBV7-2 | - | CASSLVAGGLEETQYF | TGTGCCAGCAGCTTAGTCGCGGGGGGATTGGAAGAGACCCAGTACTTC
- | TRBJ2-3 | TRBV4-3 | many | CASSQVTEVGTDTQYF | TGCGCCAGCAGCCAAGTGACGGAGGTCGGCACAGATACGCAGTATTTT
TRBD2 | TRBJ2-1 | TRBV24-1 | - | CATSGPSRGGPYNEQFF | TGTGCCACCAGTGGCCCAAGCCGCGGGGGACCCTACAATGAGCAGTTCTTC
- | TRBJ2-3 | TRBV7-2 | few | CASSLGGGVRQYF | TGTGCCAGCAGCTTAGGTGGCGGCGTAAGGCAGTATTTT
- | TRBJ2-3 | TRBV7-2 | many | CASSLTREDTDTQYF | TGTGCCAGCAGCCTCACCAGAGAGGACACAGATACGCAGTATTTT
- | TRBJ1-4 | TRBV6-5 | many | CASSYSKGRQNEKLFF | TGTGCCAGCAGTTACTCGAAAGGGAGACAAAATGAAAAACTGTTTTTT
- | TRBJ1-6 | TRBV12-3/TRBV12-4 | many | CASSIFSGRNSPLHF | TGTGCCAGCAGTATTTTCTCGGGGCGAAATTCACCCCTCCACTTT